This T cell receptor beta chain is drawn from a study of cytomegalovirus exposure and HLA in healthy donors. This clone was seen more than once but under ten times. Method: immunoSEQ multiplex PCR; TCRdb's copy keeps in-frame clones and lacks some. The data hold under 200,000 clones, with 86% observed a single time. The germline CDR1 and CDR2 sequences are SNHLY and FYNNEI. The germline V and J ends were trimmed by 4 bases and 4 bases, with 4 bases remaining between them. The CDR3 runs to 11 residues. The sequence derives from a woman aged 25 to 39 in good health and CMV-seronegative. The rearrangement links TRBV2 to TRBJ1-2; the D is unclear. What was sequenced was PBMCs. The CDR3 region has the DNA TGTGCCAGCAGTGGGAGCTATGGCTACACCTTC. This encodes CASSGSYGYTF.